The 20 T cell receptor beta chains below all came from one sample that was sequenced in a study of cytotoxic CD8 clonotypes in ibrutinib-treated CLL (dated by TCRdb to the early 2020s). The library was built by means of the immunoSEQ multiplex PCR assay. TCRdb's version of the immuneACCESS table is confined to in-frame rearrangements and falls short of the full clone set. An unresolved V gene accounts for under half of the shortfall where checked; the remainder is of unknown origin. Across this sample there are about 76,000 clones, with approximately 82% seen only once. In total, the top ten clones hold about 40% of the sample. The time point label for this specimen denotes: around 25 months on ibrutinib. The input for sequencing was PBMCs, taken after 24 months of ibrutinib treatment. These TCRs come from a human donor with chronic lymphocytic leukemia.

The chain uses TRBV27 and TRBJ1-2, with a possible D match to TRBD1 (5 bases). The ends were cut back, 2 bases at V and 2 bases at J, with 9 bases in the middle. Per germline, CDR1 MNHEY and CDR2 SMNVEV (reference sequence). This CDR3 is built from 14 residues. The CDR3 region is CASSLLGPNYGYTF. The DNA of the CDR3 is TGTGCCAGCAGTTTACTGGGACCCAACTATGGCTACACCTTC.

The CDR3 region is CAWTWETDGYTF. The CDR3 bases are TGTGCCTGGACATGGGAAACCGATGGCTACACCTTC. The V and J genes are TRBV30 and TRBJ1-2; D is uncertain. The V gene's germline CDR1 is GTSNPN and CDR2 SVGIG (reference sequence). Trimming removed 4 bases at V and 6 bases at J, with 12 bases between. This CDR3 region has 12 residues.

The J gene is TRBJ2-7, the V gene TRBV15, with TRBD1 matching over 11 bases. In germline, CDR1 is LNHNV, CDR2 YYDKDF (reference sequence). After removal of 0 bases from V and 3 bases from J, the junction contained 4 bases not matched to a gene. This CDR3 comprises 16 residues. The CDR3 region is CATSREKGTGGYEQYF. DNA for the CDR3: TGTGCCACCAGCAGAGAAAAAGGGACAGGGGGCTACGAGCAGTACTTC. Filled out from reference TRBV15 and TRBJ2-7, the complete variable domain reads DAMVIQNPRYQVTQFGKPVTLSCSQTLNHNVMYWYQQKSSQAPKLLFHYYDKDFNNEADTPDNFQSRRPNTSFCFLDIRSPGLGDTAMYLCATSREKGTGGYEQYFGPGTRLTVT.

This clone was seen only a few times. The chain has TRBV5-4 and TRBJ2-2; 7 nucleotides line up with TRBD2. The CDR3 is 19 amino acids. CDR1 and CDR2 (germline): SGHNT, YYREEE (reference sequence). J was trimmed by 1 base and V by 4 bases; bases with no gene match: 16. The CDR3 loop is CASSLGMASGNLNTGELFF. The CDR3 nucleotides read TGTGCCAGCAGCCTTGGGATGGCTAGCGGCAATTTGAACACCGGGGAGCTGTTTTTT.

V is TRBV2 and J is TRBJ2-5; TRBD2 matches at 13 bases. V shed 5 bases, J shed 4 bases, and the junction held 1 base outside the gene matches. This CDR3 spans 14 amino acids. Germline V gene data show CDR1 as SNHLY and CDR2 as FYNNEI. Here the CDR3 DNA reads TGTGCCAGCAGTAGACTAGCGGGAGGAGAGACCCAGTACTTC. Its protein product is CASSRLAGGETQYF.

The V gene is TRBV4-3, the J gene TRBJ2-3, with 9 positions matching TRBD2. Germline V gives CDR1 LGHNA, CDR2 YSLEER. With 1 base clipped from V and 2 bases from J, the junction kept 4 bases outside the gene matches. This CDR3 is 16 amino acids long. CDR3 sequence reads: CASSQASGRPTDTQYF. The CDR3 nucleotides are TGCGCCAGCAGCCAAGCGAGCGGGAGGCCCACAGATACGCAGTATTTT.

V and J are TRBV6-6 and TRBJ2-7; 8 bases fit TRBD1. Germline CDR1 reads MNHNY; CDR2 reads SVGAGI (reference sequence). Germline trimming cut 5 bases from V and 0 bases from J; bases unmatched to any gene: 6. The CDR3 covers 15 residues. The CDR3 coding sequence is TGTGCCAGCAGTAAGCCGGGACAGGACTCCTACGAGCAGTACTTC. Its translation: CASSKPGQDSYEQYF.

The gene calls are TRBV5-1 and TRBJ2-5; D is uncertain. Germline values: CDR1 SGHRS, CDR2 YFSETQ. The CDR3 length is 13 residues. Trimming took off 4 bases at V and 2 bases at J, with 9 bases between the two ends. CDR3 in DNA: TGCGCCAGCAGCCAGCAGACTCAAGAGACCCAGTACTTC. This gives the protein CASSQQTQETQYF.

The rearrangement links TRBV28 to TRBJ2-1; 8 bases are shared with TRBD2. V dropped 6 bases and J dropped 4; count of bases not matched to a gene: 5. Germline assignment: CDR1 MDHEN and CDR2 SYDVKM. This CDR3 is built from 14 residues. The CDR3 DNA follows: TGTGCCAGCAGACAGGGACTAGAATACAATGAGCAGTTCTTC. The encoded protein is CASRQGLEYNEQFF.

The chain couples TRBV6-5 to TRBJ1-3, with D hard to call. From germline, CDR1 is MNHEY and CDR2 SVGAGI. The length of the CDR3 is 13 residues. Trimming took off 0 bases at V and 4 bases at J, with 4 bases between the two ends. CDR3 sequence reads: CASSYSAGNTIYF. CDR3 coding DNA: TGTGCCAGCAGTTACTCTGCGGGAAACACCATATATTTT.

The chain links TRBV7-9 to TRBJ1-1; D might be TRBD1 (6 bases). Germline CDR1 reads SEHNR; CDR2 reads FQNEAQ (reference sequence). Trimming removed 5 bases at V and 11 bases at J, with 15 bases between. The CDR3 loop spans 12 amino acids. The CDR3 region is CASSHPGADAFF. CDR3 nucleotides: TGTGCCAGCAGCCACCCAGGGGCCGACGCTTTCTTT.

The chain employs TRBV6-5 and TRBJ1-1; D is possibly TRBD1 (5 bases). Germline-derived CDR1 and CDR2 are MNHEY and SVGAGI. V was clipped by 0 bases and J by 5 bases, with 10 bases between them. The CDR3 sequence is 14 residues long. CDR3 nucleotide sequence: TGTGCCAGCAGTTACTCGGCAGGGCCTACTGAAGCTTTCTTT. This codes for CASSYSAGPTEAFF.

The CDR3 is CASSAGLAGIHQETQYF. DNA of the CDR3: TGTGCCAGTAGTGCGGGACTAGCGGGTATACACCAAGAGACCCAGTACTTC. The chain employs TRBV19 and TRBJ2-5; 12 bases line up with TRBD2. The V gene's germline CDR1 is LNHDA and CDR2 SQIVND (reference sequence). Losses at the gene ends were 5 bases for V and 0 bases for J; bases not matched to a gene: 7. The CDR3 has 17 amino acids. The whole variable domain, remainder taken from reference TRBV19 and TRBJ2-5, is DGGITQSPKYLFRKEGQNVTLSCEQNLNHDAMYWYRQDPGQGLRLIYYSQIVNDFQKGDIAEGYSVSREKKESFPLTVTSAQKNPTAFYLCASSAGLAGIHQETQYFGPGTRLLVL.

The rearrangement joins TRBV9 to TRBJ2-6; 8 bases are shared with TRBD1. V was clipped by 4 bases and J by 0 bases; unmatched bases: 6. This CDR3 has 17 residues. Germline values: CDR1 SGDLS, CDR2 YYNGEE. The CDR3 DNA reads as TGTGCCAGCAGCCCAGGACAGGGAAACTCTGGGGCCAACGTCCTGACTTTC. This translates into CASSPGQGNSGANVLTF.

The chain couples TRBV5-1 to TRBJ2-1; TRBD2 matches 8 bases. Trimming at V came to 4 bases and at J to 4 bases, leaving 4 bases not matched to a gene. The length of the CDR3 is 14 residues. Germline lookup yields CDR1 SGHRS and CDR2 YFSETQ. CDR3 sequence (DNA): TGCGCCAGCAGCGAAGCGGGAGTGTACAATGAGCAGTTCTTC. This sequence encodes CASSEAGVYNEQFF.

This clone appeared once. The CDR3 loop is CASSVEGGRAYEQYF. The CDR3 DNA follows: TGTGCCAGCAGCGTAGAGGGCGGGAGGGCCTACGAGCAGTACTTC. V and J are TRBV9 and TRBJ2-7, with 9 bases aligning to TRBD2. V gave up 0 bases and J gave up 2 bases; unmatched junction bases: 3. The CDR3 totals 15 residues. Germline V gene lookup returns CDR1 SGDLS and CDR2 YYNGEE. The full variable domain, completed using reference TRBV9 and TRBJ2-7, is DSGVTQTPKHLITATGQRVTLRCSPRSGDLSVYWYQQSLDQGLQFLIQYYNGEERAKGNILERFSAQQFPDLHSELNLSSLELGDSALYFCASSVEGGRAYEQYFGPGTRLTVT.

This chain uses TRBV7-3 with TRBJ2-3, with D possibly matching TRBD2 (5 bases). With 0 bases removed from V and 4 bases from J, the gap between germline ends came to 23 bases. CDR1 is SGHTA, CDR2 FQGTGA, per germline. The CDR3 length is 19 residues. The CDR3 is CASSLTIGGSSSSSDTQYF. The CDR3 DNA reads TGTGCCAGCAGCTTAACGATTGGTGGGTCTAGCTCAAGTTCAGATACGCAGTATTTT.

This chain connects TRBV7-3 to TRBJ2-1, with 9 bases lining up with TRBD1. The germline CDR1 and CDR2 sequences are SGHTA and FQGTGA. V shed 3 bases and J 4 bases; nucleotides not matched to a gene: 4. The CDR3 length is 15 residues. In DNA, the CDR3 is TGTGCCAGCAGCTTTACAGGGGGCAGTTACAATGAGCAGTTCTTC. It codes for CASSFTGGSYNEQFF. The entire variable domain, with the rest obtained from reference TRBV7-3 and TRBJ2-1, is as follows: GAGVSQTPSNKVTEKGKYVELRCDPISGHTALYWYRQSLGQGPEFLIYFQGTGAADDSGLPNDRFFAVRPEGSVSTLKIQRTERGDSAVYLCASSFTGGSYNEQFFGPGTRLTVL.

V usage is TRBV7-9 and J usage is TRBJ1-5, with 10 nucleotides matching TRBD1. Germline CDR1 and CDR2: SEHNR and FQNEAQ (reference sequence). The CDR3 spans 15 residues. The V and J ends lost 5 bases and 5 bases, in that order; junction bases with no gene match: 6. CDR3 loop: CASSRGQGDYQPQHF. CDR3 DNA: TGTGCCAGCAGCCGCGGACAGGGGGACTATCAGCCCCAGCATTTT.

This sequence joins TRBV4-1 and TRBJ1-3, with D unclear. The CDR3 has 15 residues. Per the germline V gene, CDR1 is MGHRA and CDR2 is YSYEKL. V was shortened by 0 bases and J by 0 bases, with 6 bases between the two germline ends. This CDR3 reads CASSQDGNSGNTIYF. The CDR3 DNA reads as TGCGCCAGCAGCCAAGATGGAAACTCTGGAAACACCATATATTTT.